Sequencing of this TCR beta chain was carried out in a study of T cell changes during pregnancy in multiple sclerosis (dated by TCRdb to between 2018 and 2021). Regarding the research as a whole: Changes in the T cell repertoire over the course of pregnancy were examined in this study in women with multiple sclerosis.

Worth noting for this clone: Its target antigen remains unknown. The input lacks base qualities; no much larger clone sits a single base away.

Libraries were built with the immunoSEQ multiplex PCR assay. TCRdb's version of the immuneACCESS table is confined to in-frame rearrangements and falls short of the full clone set. An unresolved V gene accounts for under half of the shortfall where checked; the remainder is of unknown origin. The sample table shows roughly 77,000 clones, and around nine tenths are seen once. Jointly, the top ten make up roughly 2% of the sample. The origin of this receptor is a female donor with multiple sclerosis, enrolled in a pregnancy study. Here the sequenced sample was peripheral blood, taken in the second trimester of pregnancy.

For the CDR3, the sequence is CASRRLAGDEQFF. The DNA is as follows: TGTGCCAGCAGAAGACTAGCGGGAGATGAGCAGTTCTTC. This chain joins TRBV7-6 to TRBJ2-1, and TRBD2 aligns with 12 junction nucleotides. From a lookup of the germline V gene, CDR1 and CDR2 are SGHVS and FNYEAQ. The CDR3 spans 13 residues, from the cysteine through the phenylalanine. Of all the DNA, just the CDR3 is kept, 39 bases in frame from base 1. Compared with germline, V lacks 6 bases and J lacks 8 bases; bases without a gene match: 2.